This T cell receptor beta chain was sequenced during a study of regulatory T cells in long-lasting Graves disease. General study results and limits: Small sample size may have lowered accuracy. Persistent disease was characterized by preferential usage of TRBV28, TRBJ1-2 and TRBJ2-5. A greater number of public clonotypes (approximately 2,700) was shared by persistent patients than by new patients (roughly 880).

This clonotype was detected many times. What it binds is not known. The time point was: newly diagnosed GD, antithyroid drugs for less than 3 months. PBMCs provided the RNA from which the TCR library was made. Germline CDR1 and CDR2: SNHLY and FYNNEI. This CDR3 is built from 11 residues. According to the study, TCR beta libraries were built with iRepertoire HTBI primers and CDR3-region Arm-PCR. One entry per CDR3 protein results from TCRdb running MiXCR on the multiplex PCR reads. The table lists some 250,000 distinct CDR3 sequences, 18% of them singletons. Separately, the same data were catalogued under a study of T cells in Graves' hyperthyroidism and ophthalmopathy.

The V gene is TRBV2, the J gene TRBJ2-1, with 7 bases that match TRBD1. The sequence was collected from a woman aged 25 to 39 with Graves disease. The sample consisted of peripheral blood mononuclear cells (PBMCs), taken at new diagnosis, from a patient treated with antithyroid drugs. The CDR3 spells CASRGGSEQFF. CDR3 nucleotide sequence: TGTGCATCTCGAGGGGGCAGTGAGCAGTTCTTC.